This TCR beta chain was obtained from a study of identical twins (TCRdb year 2016). In terms of the full investigation: The study deep-sequenced TCR alpha and beta repertoires from monozygotic twins, unrelated adults of various ages and cord blood to test whether fetal clonotypes persist. To rule out contamination, replicate twin experiments were performed at different times with different library preparation protocols. Results the study describes overall, beyond this receptor: Excess twin sharing in beta out-of-frame sequences was weaker because fewer shared sequences lowered the signal-to-noise ratio. Fewer insertions were carried by abundant cord blood beta clonotypes; a weaker similar trend was observed in young adult naive repertoires, while no such trend was observed in memory repertoires. Compared with coincidental sharing between unrelated individuals, out-of-frame TCR alpha sequences shared between twins showed an excess of sequences with low generation probability. Zero-insertion analyses could be partly confounded by invariant T cells such as MAIT and iNKT, though diverse VJ usage argued against such confounding for most clonotypes. In monozygotic twins, out-of-frame TCR alpha sharing was systematically underestimated by recombination models, although the models agreed with sharing between unrelated individuals. Because the same donors could not be followed over many years, the conclusions relied on cross-sectional statistical analysis.

Including cysteine and phenylalanine, the CDR3 has 15 amino acids. The only DNA kept is the CDR3, 45 bases in frame from the first base. The V end loses 1 base and the J end loses 2 bases, and a stretch of 11 bases separates them. CDR1 is given as SGHRS and CDR2 as YFSETQ, both from the germline V gene. The protocol used for the library was 5' RACE. Sequencing was performed on an Illumina HiSeq 2000. Template switching introduced a universal primer binding site; the final cDNA contained a unique molecular identifier, enabling accurate counting of TCR cDNA molecules. First-strand cDNA for TCR alpha and beta chains was synthesized from specific primers in the conserved constant-segment region. Each cDNA library was double barcoded, with a SMART-Mk sample barcode plus Illumina barcodes, to control for contamination. TruSeq adapter sequences along with Illumina sample barcodes were introduced in two successive PCR steps. Sequencing of the TCR alpha and beta cDNA libraries was done on the Illumina HiSeq platform using custom primers. Per the original workflow: MiGEC processed the raw reads to extract unique molecular identifiers, while MiXCR was used to determine the CDR3 positions. For each individual, recombination models were inferred using an EM algorithm with the repgenHMM and IGoR tools. The tcR package in R was used for shared clonotype analysis, with sharing normalized by the product of cloneset sizes. To study raw recombination free of thymic and clonal selection effects, out-of-frame nonproductive sequences were analyzed. The raw public data were reprocessed by TCRdb itself: fastp quality trimming at Q25, MiXCR clonotype calling, in-frame beta chains only. One record per CDR3 amino acid sequence lists the most common genes and DNA. These V and J calls are TCRdb output, not the study's own analysis. The sample includes about 570,000 distinct CDR3 sequences, with 9.6% observed a single time. 2.5% to 3.5% of the sample goes to the ten largest clones.

This clonotype was observed many times. The target of this receptor is not known. Within one base of it there is no much larger clone, and no base qualities were kept. Every donor in the study was a healthy Caucasian. Three pairs of female monozygotic twins, all aged roughly 18 to 29 years, were included in the twin cohort. The RNA used for TCR libraries was isolated from peripheral blood mononuclear cells. This sample also appeared in a second study, on yellow fever vaccine responses in identical twins. The second study's authors report: According to the authors, in identical twins the way T cells responded to vaccination appeared partly convergent and partly personalized. In the study, vaccine-responding T cell clones were precisely tracked in identical twins.

This TCR was recovered from a woman younger than 35 in good health. The rearranged chain carries TRBV5-1 and TRBJ2-3; confidence is insufficient to name the D gene. Sequencing input: PBMCs. The nucleotide sequence reads as follows: TGCGCCAGCAGCTTGCAGGAGAAATTCACAGATACGCAGTATTTT. Translated, it gives CASSLQEKFTDTQYF.